This is a list of T cell receptor gamma chains from one sample in a study of gamma-delta chains in newborns, infants, children. TCRdb re-processed the reads using CATT. Of about 2,700 gamma-chain clones listed, over 25% are singletons. Source material: blood. These receptors were taken from a child who was a newborn, infant or young child, either healthy, febrile or measles-vaccinated (not recorded which). The CDR3 runs from the conserved cysteine through the conserved F or W. Size is omitted from some rows. Given values are once, few, many or a class for expanded clones.

medium-sized	TRGJP	TRGV9	CALWEVRRLGKKIKVF	TGTGCCTTGTGGGAGGTCAGGAGGTTGGGCAAAAAAATCAAGGTATTT
.	TRGJP	TRGV9	CALWEAPLGLGKKIKVF	TGTGCCTTGTGGGAGGCACCCTTGGGGTTGGGCAAAAAAATCAAGGTATTT
medium-sized	TRGJP	TRGV9	CALWEYELGKKIKVF	TGTGCCTTGTGGGAATATGAGTTGGGCAAAAAAATCAAGGTATTT
few	TRGJP	TRGV9	CALWEVRYNELGKKIKVF	TGTGCCTTGTGGGAGGTGCGGTACAACGAGTTGGGCAAAAAAATCAAGGTATTT
.	TRGJP	TRGV9	CALWEDPRELGKKIKVF	TGTGCCTTGTGGGAGGACCCGCGGGAGTTGGGCAAAAAAATCAAGGTATTT
few	TRGJ1/TRGJ2	TRGV9	CALEANKKLF	TGTGCCTTGGAGGCTAATAAGAAACTCTTT
few	TRGJ1/TRGJ2	TRGV9	CALWEVPVKKLF	TGTGCCTTGTGGGAGGTCCCCGTTAAGAAACTCTTC
large	TRGJP1	TRGV9	CALWVNTTGWFKIF	TGTGCCTTGTGGGTCAATACCACTGGTTGGTTCAAGATATTT
.	TRGJ1/TRGJ2	TRGV9	CALWEVRGKLF	TGTGCCTTGTGGGAGGTGCGAGGGAAACTCTTT
.	TRGJP	TRGV9	CALWEVRRELGKKIKVF	TGTGCCTTGTGGGAGGTGCGTCGGGAGTTGGGCAAAAAAATCAAGGTATTT
few	TRGJP	TRGV9	CALWEGQKELGKKIKVF	TGTGCCTTGTGGGAGGGCCAGAAAGAGTTGGGCAAAAAAATCAAGGTATTT
.	TRGJP	TRGV9	CALWIHQELGKKIKVF	TGTGCCTTGTGGATCCACCAAGAGTTGGGCAAAAAAATCAAGGTATTT